This record concerns one T cell receptor beta chain sequence. The table lists this clone with a few counts. This receptor's antigen is unknown. No qualities accompany the bases; no much larger clone lies one base away. In the ViraFEST assay, PBMC were stimulated with viral peptide pools, and TCR sequencing was then used to find antigen-specific CD4+ T cell clonotypes based on their expansion. After more than 9 days of culture, CD4+ T cells were isolated with the EasySep CD4+ T cell isolation kit. Each participant got two doses of an mRNA SARS-CoV-2 vaccine, either BNT162b2 or mRNA-1273. Negative nucleocapsid antibody results before and after vaccination confirmed that the healthy vaccine recipients had no prior SARS-CoV-2 infection. About 2.2 million PBMC per well were cultured in IMDM with roughly 5% human AB serum, around 10 IU/ml IL-2 and gentamicin, plus 10 ug/ml peptides. Half of the culture medium was replaced with fresh IL-2-containing medium on days 3 and 7. Unless noted otherwise, every peptide stimulation condition was grown in triplicate wells. Using Ficoll-Paque Plus gradient centrifugation, PBMC were separated from whole blood and then either used fresh or cryopreserved at -140C. The overlapping peptide pools covered the spike proteins of SARS-CoV-2 as well as those of the common cold coronaviruses HCoV-NL63, HCoV-OC43 and HCoV-229E. The QIAamp micro DNA kit was used to extract genomic DNA from the cultured CD4+ T cells.

The sample comes from a study of vaccination effects on CD4 cells after COVID-19 (dated by TCRdb to 2021 to 2024). Regarding the study in general: Post-vaccine samples across the study were collected a median of 72 days after the second dose, with a range of 14 to 241. The Oncomine TCR Beta short-read assay on an Illumina iSeq 100 was used to sequence cultures from other donors in the study. In both COVID-19 convalescent patients and infection-naive vaccine recipients, the study compared SARS-CoV-2 spike-specific CD4+ TCR repertoires from before mRNA vaccination with those from after it. The full study included roughly 10 COVID-19 convalescent patients and several SARS-CoV-2-naive healthy vaccine recipients.

Libraries were made using the immunoSEQ multiplex PCR assay. DNA from the cultured and isolated CD4+ T cells underwent TCR beta CDR3 sequencing. Per the authors' processing: Non-productive TCR sequences were removed, reads were trimmed to the CDR3 region, and CDR3s of at least 7 amino acids were retained. The MANAFEST web app was used to pick out antigen-specific clonotypes by comparing their expansion in peptide wells with that in reference cultures. For clones to be considered positive, expansion at FDR<0.05 versus reference and all other wells, an odds ratio above 5, and a frequency above 0.1% in two replicate wells were required. A clonotype was called cross-reactive if it was significantly expanded both in SARS-CoV-2 spike wells and in at least one common cold coronavirus spike condition. CDR3 similarity was assessed by Levenshtein distance with the stringdist R package, and unrooted trees were built with ape in R 3.6.1. In TCRdb, the immuneACCESS table is reduced to in-frame sequences with V and J assigned. These tables do not hold every clone; where another copy was compared, an unresolved V gene accounts for under half, and the others remain unexplained. V, J and clone size are taken as reported in that table, and D and trimming were inferred from the DNA itself. This sample gives around 23,000 clones in total; roughly three quarters of them show up just once. The leading ten clones occupy over 8% of the sample.

The investigation overall reported the following: Among healthy vaccine recipients, nearly all vaccine-induced clones were SARS-CoV-2 mono-reactive, and only 1 of 255 was cross-reactive with common cold coronaviruses. Only a small number of convalescent patients were included, and no early post-infection timepoints were available, which limited the study. Marked clonal contraction was observed in both infection-induced and vaccine-induced clones at late post-vaccination timepoints, consistent with waning T cell responses.

The germline V gene sets CDR1 to SQVTM and CDR2 to ANQGSEA. Trimming removed 0 bases from V and 2 bases from J, leaving 5 bases between the germline ends. The CDR3, cysteine through phenylalanine, is 12 amino acids long. Just CDR3 DNA is preserved here, 36 bases in frame from base 1. The material was CD4+ T cells from PBMCs cultured with HCoV-229E spike peptides, obtained after COVID-19 vaccination. Sample cell subset or site, as interpreted from the label and publication: HCoV-229E spike overlapping peptide pool stimulation. The sequence links TRBV29-1 to TRBJ2-7; no D gene call is confident. This clonotype originated in a human donor who received a COVID-19 vaccine. The nucleotides read TGCAGCGTTGAAGACGGTACCTACGAGCAGTACTTC. Its amino acids are CSVEDGTYEQYF.